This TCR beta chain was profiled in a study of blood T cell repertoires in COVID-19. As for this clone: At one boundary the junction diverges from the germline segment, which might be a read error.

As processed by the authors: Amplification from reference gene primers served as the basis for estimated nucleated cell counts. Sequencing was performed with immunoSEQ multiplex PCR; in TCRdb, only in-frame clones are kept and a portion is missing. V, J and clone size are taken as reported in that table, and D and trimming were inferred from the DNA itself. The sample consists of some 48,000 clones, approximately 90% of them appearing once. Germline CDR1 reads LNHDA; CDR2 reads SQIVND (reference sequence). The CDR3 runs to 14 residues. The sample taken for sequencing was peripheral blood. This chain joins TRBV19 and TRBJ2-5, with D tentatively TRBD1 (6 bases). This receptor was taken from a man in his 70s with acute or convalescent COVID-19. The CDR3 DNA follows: TGTGCCAGTAGTACTTGGGACAATCAAGAGGCCCAGTACTTC. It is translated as CASSTWDNQEAQYF.